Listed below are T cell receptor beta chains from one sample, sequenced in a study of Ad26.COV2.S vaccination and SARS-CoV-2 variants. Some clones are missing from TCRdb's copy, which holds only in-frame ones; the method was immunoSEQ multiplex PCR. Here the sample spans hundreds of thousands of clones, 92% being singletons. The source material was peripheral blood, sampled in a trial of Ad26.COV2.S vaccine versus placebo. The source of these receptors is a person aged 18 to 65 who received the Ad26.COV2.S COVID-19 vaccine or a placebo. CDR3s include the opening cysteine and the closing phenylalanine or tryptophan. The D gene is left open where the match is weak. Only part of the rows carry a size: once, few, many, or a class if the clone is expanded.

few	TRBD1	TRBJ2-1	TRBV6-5	TGTGCCAGCATTCCCCCCGGGACAGGGGCCAATGAGCAGTTCTTC	CASIPPGTGANEQFF
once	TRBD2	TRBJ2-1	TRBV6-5	TGTGCCAGCAGTTACTCGGCGGGGGGGCACGATGAGCAGTTCTTC	CASSYSAGGHDEQFF
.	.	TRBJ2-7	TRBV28	TGTGCCAGCGAGGACAGAAGGTCCCTTTACGAGCAGTACTTC	CASEDRRSLYEQYF
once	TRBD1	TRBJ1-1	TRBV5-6	TGTGCCAGTCTCAGGGGGACTGAAGCTTTCTTT	CASLRGTEAFF
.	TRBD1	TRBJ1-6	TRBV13	TGTGCCAGCAGCTCCCTGACAGGGGTAGAGTCCTATAATTCACCCCTCCACTTT	CASSSLTGVESYNSPLHF
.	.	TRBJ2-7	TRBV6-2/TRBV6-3	TGTGCCAGCAGTTACCTGGGGGGCGAGCAGTACTTC	CASSYLGGEQYF
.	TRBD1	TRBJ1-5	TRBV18	TGTGCCAGCTCTCCGTTCTCCGGGACAGGGGATCAGCCCCAGCATTTT	CASSPFSGTGDQPQHF
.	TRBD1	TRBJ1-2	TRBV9	TGTGCCAGCAGCGCCAGACAGGGACTGGGCTATGGCTACACCTTC	CASSARQGLGYGYTF
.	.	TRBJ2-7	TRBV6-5	TGTGCCACCTCGTGGCGCAACGAGCAGTACTTC	CATSWRNEQYF
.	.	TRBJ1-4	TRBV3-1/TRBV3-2	TGTGCCAGCAGCCGTTCGGCAGGGGCAGCAACTAATGAAAAACTGTTTTTT	CASSRSAGAATNEKLFF
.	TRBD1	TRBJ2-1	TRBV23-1	TGCGCCAGCAGTCATGGGAGGGACAGGGTGAGCTCCTACAATGAGCAGTTCTTC	CASSHGRDRVSSYNEQFF
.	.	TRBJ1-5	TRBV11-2	TGTGCCAGCAGCTTCGATGGCAGTAGGCCCCAGCATTTT	CASSFDGSRPQHF
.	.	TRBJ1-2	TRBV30	TGTGCCTGGACGTCCGGACTACTTAACTATGGCTACACCTTC	CAWTSGLLNYGYTF
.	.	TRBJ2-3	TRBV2	TGTGCCAGCAGTGAAGCGCAAGGTAGCCGCCCAGATACGCAGTATTTT	CASSEAQGSRPDTQYF
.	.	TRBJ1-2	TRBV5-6	TGTGCCAGCAGCTTGGGTCCAGGGGACCTTTATGGCTACACCTTC	CASSLGPGDLYGYTF
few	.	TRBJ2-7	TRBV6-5	TGTGCCAGCTGGGGGCGGGACGAGCAGTACTTC	CASWGRDEQYF
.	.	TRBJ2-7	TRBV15	TGTGCCACTGGGGCCTTTGGCAACTACGAGCAGTACTTC	CATGAFGNYEQYF
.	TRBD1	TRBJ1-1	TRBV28	TGTGCCAGCAGTTTAGACAGGGCCGGCACTGAAGCTTTCTTT	CASSLDRAGTEAFF
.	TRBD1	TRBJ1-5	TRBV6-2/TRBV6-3	TGTGCCAGCAGCAAACAGGGGGGACTCCAATGGGCCCAGCATTTT	CASSKQGGLQWAQHF
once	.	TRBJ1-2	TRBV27	TGTGCCAGCAGTCCCGGAGGGGGGCATGGCTATGGCTACACCTTC	CASSPGGGHGYGYTF
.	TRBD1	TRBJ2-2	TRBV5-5	TGTGCCAGCAGCATACAGGGGGGTACCGGGGAGCTGTTTTTT	CASSIQGGTGELFF
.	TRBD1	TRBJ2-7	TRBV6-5	TGTGCCAGCAGCTACGGGACAGGTTACGAGCAGTACTTC	CASSYGTGYEQYF
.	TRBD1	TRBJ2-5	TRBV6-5	TGTGCCAGCCGCAAGACAGGGATTGGGGAGACCCAGTACTTC	CASRKTGIGETQYF
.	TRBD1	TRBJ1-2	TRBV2	TGTGCCAGCATCGTCGGGACAGGGAGGTATGGCTACACCTTC	CASIVGTGRYGYTF
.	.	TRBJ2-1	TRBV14	TGTGCCAGCAGCCAAACAGGGAGCTCCTACAATGAGCAGTTCTTC	CASSQTGSSYNEQFF
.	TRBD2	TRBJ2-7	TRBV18	TGTGCCAGCTCACCACCGTCTAGCGGGGGAGGGGCCGAGCAGTACTTC	CASSPPSSGGGAEQYF
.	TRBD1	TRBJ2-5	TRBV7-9	TGTGCCAGCAGCTCCCTTCCGGGACAGGGAAGAGAGACCCAGTACTTC	CASSSLPGQGRETQYF
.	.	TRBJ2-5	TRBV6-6	TGTGCCAGCAGCCTCCCTGGCTCAGGATGGGAGACCCAGTACTTC	CASSLPGSGWETQYF
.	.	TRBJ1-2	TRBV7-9	TGTGCCAGTGCGGACAGTAACCCCTATGGCTACACCTTC	CASADSNPYGYTF
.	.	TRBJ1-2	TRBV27	TGTGCCAGCAGTTTATCGGTCCCCCTAGCGGATGGCTACACCTTC	CASSLSVPLADGYTF
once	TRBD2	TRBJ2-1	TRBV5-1	TGCGCCAGCAGCCTGGGTCTAGCGGGTTCTTACAATGAGCAGTTCTTC	CASSLGLAGSYNEQFF
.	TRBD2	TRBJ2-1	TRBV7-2	TGTGCCAGCAGCTTAGACCGACTAGCGGGGTACTACAATGAGCAGTTCTTC	CASSLDRLAGYYNEQFF
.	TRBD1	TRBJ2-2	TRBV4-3	TGCGCCAGCAGCCTACTACCGGGACAGGGGTTCGCCGGGGAGCTGTTTTTT	CASSLLPGQGFAGELFF
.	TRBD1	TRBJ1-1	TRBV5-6	TGTGCCAGCAGCTTGTTTCAGGGGGTGGCGGAAGCTTTCTTT	CASSLFQGVAEAFF
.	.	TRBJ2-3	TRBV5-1	TGCGCCAGCAGCGGGTCGGGCCTCACAGATACGCAGTATTTT	CASSGSGLTDTQYF
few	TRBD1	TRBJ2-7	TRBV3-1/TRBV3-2	TGTGCCAGCAGCCAGGGACAGGGGTCCTACGAGCAGTACTTC	CASSQGQGSYEQYF
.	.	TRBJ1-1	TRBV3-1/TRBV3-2	TGTGCCAGCAGCCTAACACCGGCCCCGAACACTGAAGCTTTCTTT	CASSLTPAPNTEAFF
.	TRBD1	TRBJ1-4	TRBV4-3	TGCGCCAGCAGCCAGACAGGGGTTACTAATGAAAAACTGTTTTTT	CASSQTGVTNEKLFF
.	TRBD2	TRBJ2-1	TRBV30	TGTGCCTGGACCTACCCGGCGGGGGACCTAATGGATGAGCAGTTCTTC	CAWTYPAGDLMDEQFF
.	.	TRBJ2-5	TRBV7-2	TGTGCCAGCAGCCCCCGTGGGTCAGCCGCTTCGGGGTGGTCCCAGTACTTC	CASSPRGSAASGWSQYF
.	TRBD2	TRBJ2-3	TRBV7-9	TGTGCCAGCAGCCAGCGGGGGGGCATTTCTAGCACAGATACGCAGTATTTT	CASSQRGGISSTDTQYF